These 12 T cell receptor beta chains came from one sample sequenced in a study of blood T cell repertoires in COVID-19. The assay was immunoSEQ multiplex PCR, and TCRdb's table has in-frame clones only and misses some. The sample has some 270,000 clones; roughly nine tenths are singletons. Sequencing used peripheral blood. The receptor source for this set is a woman aged 40 to 50 who had recovered from COVID-19.

The chain recombines TRBV12-3 or TRBV12-4 with TRBJ1-6; 8 nucleotides line up with TRBD1. After removal of 10 bases from V and 11 bases from J, the junction contained 10 bases not matched to a gene. CDR3 length: 13 amino acids. The CDR3 reads CATGDRLGTPLHF. CDR3 nucleotides: TGTGCCACCGGGGACAGGCTAGGGACACCCCTCCACTTT.

This chain connects TRBV29-1 to TRBJ2-5; possibly TRBD1 for D (6 bases). V lost 4 bases, J lost 3 bases, and 9 bases lay in between. CDR3 size: 12 residues. CDR1 and CDR2 (germline): SQVTM, ANQGSEA. In DNA, the CDR3 is TGCAGCGTTGGCGGACAGAAAGAGACCCAGTACTTC. Its translation is CSVGGQKETQYF.

The V call is TRBV5-1, the J call TRBJ1-1; weak D call: TRBD1 (6 bases). This CDR3 is built from 14 residues. The ends were cut back, 4 bases at V and 1 base at J, with 11 bases in the middle. From germline, CDR1 is SGHRS and CDR2 YFSETQ. CDR3 bases: TGCGCCAGCAGCACCGCGACAGGGAACACTGAAGCTTTCTTT. Translation gives CASSTATGNTEAFF.

The rearrangement joins TRBV27 to TRBJ2-5; no definite D call. The length of the CDR3 is 13 residues. Germline V CDR1 and CDR2: MNHEY, SMNVEV (reference sequence). Trimming removed 8 bases from V and 5 bases from J, with 15 bases in between. The CDR3 spells CASSFTGAETQYF. The CDR3 DNA is TGTGCCAGCTCCTTTACGGGTGCGGAGACCCAGTACTTC.

The chain carries TRBV19 and TRBJ2-7; TRBD1 might be the D (6 bases). Trimming cost V 1 base and J 2 bases, with 21 bases left between them. The CDR3 length is 18 residues. Germline CDR1 is LNHDA and CDR2 is SQIVND (reference sequence). The CDR3 nucleotides read TGTGCCAGTAGTATAGGAGGGGCACAGGGCACGATCCCCTACGAGCAGTACGTC. This encodes CASSIGGAQGTIPYEQYV.

The chain employs TRBV10-3 and TRBJ2-3, with D possibly matching TRBD1 (5 bases). The V end lost 3 bases, the J end lost 0 bases, and 7 bases lay between the germline ends. CDR1 is ENHRY, CDR2 SYGVKD, per germline. CDR3 length: 14 amino acids. The CDR3 reads CAISDRTSTDTQYF. In DNA, the CDR3 is TGTGCCATCAGTGATAGGACAAGCACAGATACGCAGTATTTT.

The chain joins TRBV14 to TRBJ1-5; possible D gene TRBD1, 5 bases. V was pared by 7 bases and J by 1 base, with 23 bases between. The CDR3 sequence is 18 residues long. From germline, CDR1 is SGHDN and CDR2 FVKESK. CDR3 nucleotide sequence: TGTGCCAGCAACTTAGGAGACCGGATGGCAGGGAGCAATCAGCCCCAGCATTTT. As protein: CASNLGDRMAGSNQPQHF.

The gene calls are TRBV4-1 and TRBJ2-2, with a possible D match to TRBD1 (5 bases). CDR3 length: 14 residues. Per the germline V gene, CDR1 is MGHRA and CDR2 is YSYEKL. The germline V and J ends were trimmed by 2 bases and 6 bases, with 10 bases remaining between them. CDR3 sequence reads: CASSQLQGPGELFF. CDR3 bases: TGCGCCAGCAGCCAACTTCAGGGCCCCGGGGAGCTGTTTTTT.

The V and J genes are TRBV4-3 and TRBJ1-5; unclear D gene. This CDR3 spans 15 amino acids. The V end was cut by 0 bases, the J end by 3 bases, with 9 bases between. The germline V gene encodes CDR1 LGHNA and CDR2 YSLEER. CDR3 sequence reads: CASSQDGQTNQPQHF. CDR3 bases: TGCGCCAGCAGCCAAGATGGGCAGACCAATCAGCCCCAGCATTTT.

This sequence joins TRBV3-1 (or the pseudogene TRBV3-2) and TRBJ2-3; TRBD2 aligns across 8 bases. V was pared by 6 bases and J by 4 bases, with 15 bases of the junction left unmatched. Germline assignment: CDR1 LGHDT and CDR2 YNNKEL (reference sequence). The CDR3 runs to 17 residues. The CDR3 region has the DNA TGTGCCAGCAGTATAGACCCCGGGGGGGCCCGGGCAGATACGCAGTATTTT. It yields the protein CASSIDPGGARADTQYF.

The rearrangement uses TRBV24-1 and TRBJ2-3; D is perhaps TRBD1 (5 bases). CDR3 length: 16 amino acids. Germline V gene lookup returns CDR1 KGHDR and CDR2 SFDVKD. Between the trimmed V and J ends, which lost 0 bases and 3 bases, there was a span of 12 bases. The CDR3 nucleotides are TGTGCCACCAGTGATTTGGGGCGACAGAAGACAGATACGCAGTATTTT. It encodes CATSDLGRQKTDTQYF.

Only one count was recorded for this clone. This chain uses TRBV19 with TRBJ2-7; 7 nucleotides line up with TRBD1. This CDR3 region has 12 residues. The V segment lost 9 bases and the J segment 4 bases; nucleotides outside the gene matches: 6. Germline lookup yields CDR1 LNHDA and CDR2 SQIVND (reference sequence). CDR3 in amino acids: CASGKGAYEQYF. As DNA, the CDR3 is TGTGCCAGCGGGAAGGGGGCTTACGAGCAGTACTTC.